This TCR beta chain was identified during a study of CD8 T cells in Susac syndrome. The germline CDR1 and CDR2 sequences are SGHDT and YYEEEE. V shed 4 bases and J 6 bases; nucleotides not matched to a gene: 9. This CDR3 has 15 amino acids. RNA in amounts of roughly 0.5 to 1 ug was reverse transcribed with random hexamers. TCRdb ran MiXCR on the immunoSEQ multiplex PCR reads and lists one entry per CDR3 protein. The table records roughly 180,000 distinct CDR3 sequences, approximately 94% of them present only once. The TCR comes from a human donor in good health. The chain is built from TRBV5-6 and TRBJ2-1; 8 bases are shared with TRBD2. Sequencing was performed on CD4+ T cells from PBMCs. The CDR3 sequence is CASSHGTRVTNEQFF. As DNA, the CDR3 is TGTGCCAGCAGCCATGGGACTAGAGTTACCAATGAGCAGTTCTTC.